This record concerns one T cell receptor beta chain sequence. In the original analysis: Quantification of nucleated cells was approximated via reference gene primer amplification. Profiled with immunoSEQ multiplex PCR; TCRdb holds only in-frame clones, not every one. V, J and clone size derive from that table, while D and trimming were established from the DNA sequence. Altogether a few hundred thousand clones are present, approximately 80% being singletons, with the ten largest covering 7% to 8.5%. This record comes from a study of blood T cell repertoires in COVID-19. Study-wide background: T cells, B-cell-depleted T cells, or PBMCs provided the cDNA or gDNA that served as material.

V gave up 6 bases and J gave up 0 bases, with 9 bases separating them. Germline V gives CDR1 SGHTA, CDR2 FQGNSA. The length of the CDR3 is 14 residues. This receptor was taken from a woman aged 40-49 years with acute COVID-19. Sequencing was carried out using PBMCs or T cells enriched from blood (not recorded which). This chain connects TRBV7-2 to TRBJ1-3; no clear D gene. The chain's CDR3 is CASSAGNSGNTIYF. In DNA form, the CDR3 reads TGTGCCAGCAGTGCAGGAAACTCTGGAAACACCATATATTTT. The whole variable domain, remainder taken from reference TRBV7-2 and TRBJ1-3, is GAGVSQSPSNKVTEKGKDVELRCDPISGHTALYWYRQSLGQGLEFLIYFQGNSAPDKSGLPSDRFSAERTGGSVSTLTIQRTQQEDSAVYLCASSAGNSGNTIYFGEGSWLTVV.